The 3 T cell receptor beta chains below all came from one sample that was sequenced in a study of response to subunit inactivated influenza vaccine. MiXCR, applied by TCRdb to the RT-PCR reads, yields one record per CDR3 protein. The top ten hold 10% of the sample, which has 250,000 to 350,000 distinct CDR3 sequences, about 20% seen once. The sample here was PBMCs from blood, taken around 22 months after vaccination. The receptor source for this set is a man aged 50-75 years who received an inactivated influenza vaccine.

This clonotype has more than one count but fewer than ten. The genes are TRBV6-2 or TRBV6-3 and TRBJ2-5; 11 bases are a match to TRBD2. This CDR3 is 14 amino acids long. Germline CDR1 MNHEY, CDR2 SVGEGT. V lost 2 bases and J lost 4; bases outside the gene matches: 0. CDR3 amino acids: CASSYLAGGETQYF. The CDR3, as DNA: TGTGCCAGCAGTTACCTAGCGGGAGGAGAGACCCAGTACTTC.

This rearrangement joins TRBV25-1 to TRBJ1-4; D unclear. Germline V gene lookup returns CDR1 MGHDK and CDR2 SYGVNS. This CDR3 contains 15 residues. V gave up 3 bases and J gave up 2 bases, with 10 bases separating them. The CDR3 sequence: CASSDLGFTNEKLFF. As DNA, the CDR3 is TGTGCCAGCAGTGATTTAGGTTTCACTAATGAAAAACTGTTTTTT. Based on the CDR3 plus reference TRBV25-1 and TRBJ1-4, the full variable domain is EADIYQTPRYLVIGTGKKITLECSQTMGHDKMYWYQQDPGMELHLIHYSYGVNSTEKGDLSSESTVSRIRTEHFPLTLESARPSHTSQYLCASSDLGFTNEKLFFGSGTQLSVL.

This clonotype was found many times. The V gene is TRBV29-1, the J gene TRBJ1-3; D perhaps matches TRBD1 (5 bases). The germline V gene encodes CDR1 SQVTM and CDR2 ANQGSEA. Trimming pared 4 bases from V and 4 bases from J, leaving 20 bases between. The CDR3 spans 16 residues. The CDR3 spells CSVAFGGQGPGNTIYF. CDR3 nucleotides: TGCAGCGTTGCGTTTGGCGGCCAGGGACCAGGAAACACCATATATTTT.